What follows describes a single T cell receptor beta chain. The data stem from a study of T cells in Graves' hyperthyroidism and ophthalmopathy. This CDR3 is 16 amino acids long. V shed 2 bases and J 2 bases; nucleotides not matched to a gene: 6. Looked up from germline, CDR1 is MNHNY and CDR2 is SVGAGI (reference sequence). Patients were excluded because of uncontrolled infection, other autoimmune disease, pregnancy or lactation. Using RNA transcripts as the source, TCR beta CDR3 regions were amplified. The primer set for the first-round RT-PCR of the TCR CDR3 was HTBI. TCRdb processed the multiplex PCR reads anew with MiXCR; each CDR3 protein has one entry. The sample lists 250,000 to 300,000 distinct CDR3 sequences, roughly an eighth occurring once.

The V and J genes are TRBV6-6 and TRBJ2-1; 7 nucleotides match TRBD2. Sequencing input: blood. The sequence was collected from a woman between 40 and 50 years old with Graves' hyperthyroidism. The CDR3 region has the DNA TGTGCCAGCAGTTACAGTCCTAGCGGAGCCTACAATGAGCAGTTCTTC. As protein: CASSYSPSGAYNEQFF.